The rows below give T cell receptor beta chains drawn from one sample of a study of post-analysis software for immune sequencing data. MiXCR, run by TCRdb on the PCR reads, gives a single entry per CDR3 protein. The data hold a few hundred thousand distinct CDR3 sequences, with less than 40% observed a single time. The sample comprised blood. Receptors were obtained from a girl between 5 and 17 years old with multiple sclerosis. The CDR3 runs from the conserved cysteine through the conserved F or W. A D gene is named only where the DNA matches it firmly. For some rows the clone size is stated as once, few or many, or as a class when expanded; others skip it.

v_gene	j_gene	d_gene	abundance	CDR3nt	CDR3aa
TRBV4-1	TRBJ2-7	.	few	TGCGCCAGCAGCCAAGGCCTATCCTCCGAGCAGTACTTC	CASSQGLSSEQYF
TRBV4-3	TRBJ2-7	.	few	TGCGCCAGCAGCCGAGGGACGGGTAGCTCCTACGAGCAGTACTTC	CASSRGTGSSYEQYF
TRBV28	TRBJ1-1	TRBD1	.	TGTGCCAGCAGTACGAACCAGGGGGGGGACACTGAAGCTTTCTTT	CASSTNQGGDTEAFF
TRBV4-2	TRBJ1-2	TRBD1	.	TGTGCCAGCAGCCGGGGGACAGGCGGCGAGTTCTACACCTTC	CASSRGTGGEFYTF
TRBV2	TRBJ2-1	TRBD2	.	TGTGCCAGCAGGGCCGCAGCGGGGGCGCTCAATGAGCAGTTCTTC	CASRAAAGALNEQFF
TRBV20-1	TRBJ2-7	TRBD2	.	TGCAGTGTAAAACAACGGACCGGGACTAGCGGGGTACTCCTTATCTCCTACGAGCAGTACTTC	CSVKQRTGTSGVLLISYEQYF
TRBV28	TRBJ2-1	.	.	TGTGCCAGCAGTTTGCCCGGTTGGAATGAGCAGTTCTTC	CASSLPGWNEQFF
TRBV6-2/TRBV6-3	TRBJ1-1	TRBD1	.	TGTGCCAGCAGGGGACAGCTAATGAACACTGAAGCTTTCTTT	CASRGQLMNTEAFF
TRBV29-1	TRBJ1-2	.	few	TGCAGCGCCCGAAAGGGTAGTGGCTACACCTTC	CSARKGSGYTF
TRBV20-1	TRBJ1-2	TRBD1	few	TGCAGTGCTTGGGACAGACAAAACTATGGCTACACCTTC	CSAWDRQNYGYTF
TRBV5-6	TRBJ2-5	TRBD1	few	TGTGCCAGCAGCTTGGTAGGGGGACAGGACGGGCAGTACTTC	CASSLVGGQDGQYF
TRBV12-3/TRBV12-4	TRBJ1-4	TRBD1	.	TGTGCCAGCAGTCCTCGGACAGGGACTGAAAAACTGTTTTTT	CASSPRTGTEKLFF
TRBV3-1	TRBJ1-2	.	many	TGTGCCAGCAGTACGGGGAACTATGGCTACACCTTC	CASSTGNYGYTF
TRBV7-9	TRBJ2-7	TRBD2	.	TGTGCCAGCAGCCCTTCAGGGGGACGCATAGCGGGGGGCTCCTACGAGCAGTACTTC	CASSPSGGRIAGGSYEQYF
TRBV12-3/TRBV12-4	TRBJ1-2	.	few	TGTGCCAGCAGCCCCTTCCCAGGGAACTATGGCTACACCTTC	CASSPFPGNYGYTF
TRBV7-9	TRBJ1-6	TRBD1	few	TGTGCCAGCACCCCAGACAGGGGGAGTTCACCCCTCCACTTT	CASTPDRGSSPLHF
TRBV5-6	TRBJ2-3	TRBD2	.	TGTGCCAGCAGCTTAGGGAGGGATGATACGCAGTATTTT	CASSLGRDDTQYF
TRBV12-3/TRBV12-4	TRBJ1-6	TRBD1	.	TGTGCCAGCAGTTTAGCCGGGACAGGGGGTTCACCCCTCCACTTT	CASSLAGTGGSPLHF
TRBV15	TRBJ1-5	.	.	TGTGCCACCCAAAGGGGATTTCGGAATCAGCCCCAGCATTTT	CATQRGFRNQPQHF
TRBV28	TRBJ2-1	TRBD2	.	TGTGCCAGCAGCTCGACTAGCGGCCCTTTACGGTTCTTC	CASSSTSGPLRFF
TRBV20-1	TRBJ2-5	TRBD2	few	TGCAGTGCTAGCGACCCCGGGACTAAAGATTTGTACTTAGAGACCCAGTACTTC	CSASDPGTKDLYLETQYF
TRBV5-1	TRBJ1-1	.	.	TGCGCCAGCAGCTTGGTCTGGGGGGGGCAGACTGAAGCTTTCTTT	CASSLVWGGQTEAFF
TRBV3-1	TRBJ1-2	.	.	TGTGCCAGCAGCCCAAGATTCGGTAAGGAGAAGATAAATGGCTACACCTTC	CASSPRFGKEKINGYTF
TRBV5-1	TRBJ1-2	.	.	TGCGCCAGCAGCTTGGTTGAGGGCATGGACTATGGCTACACCTTC	CASSLVEGMDYGYTF
TRBV27	TRBJ1-5	TRBD1	once	TGTGCCAGCAGTTTATCGTACAGGGGCGGCAATCAGCCCCAGCATTTT	CASSLSYRGGNQPQHF
TRBV5-1	TRBJ2-1	.	.	TGCGCCAGCAGCTTGTCCGTACTGGGTGAGCAGTTCTTC	CASSLSVLGEQFF
TRBV7-9	TRBJ1-4	.	few	TGTGCCAGCAGCTCCCGCGCAGGAGGGTCGGGGGAAAAACTGTTTTTT	CASSSRAGGSGEKLFF
TRBV10-3	TRBJ1-1	.	few	TGTGCCATCAGTGATGCTATTGGTGGGAGCACTGAAGCTTTCTTT	CAISDAIGGSTEAFF
TRBV12-3/TRBV12-4	TRBJ2-3	.	.	TGTGCCAGCAGCTCCGAACCGGGACATACGCAGTATTTT	CASSSEPGHTQYF
TRBV20-1	TRBJ1-2	.	few	TGCAGTGCGGGGGGGTCTAACTATGGCTACACCTTC	CSAGGSNYGYTF
TRBV5-1	TRBJ2-1	.	.	TGCGCCAGCCAGGGGATAAAATCCTACAATGAGCAGTTCTTC	CASQGIKSYNEQFF
TRBV12-3/TRBV12-4	TRBJ1-4	.	.	TGTGCCAGCAGTTTACAGACAGGCTTGGGCGAAAAACTGTTTTTT	CASSLQTGLGEKLFF
TRBV4-2	TRBJ1-6	.	few	TGTGCCAGCAGCCAAGTTGCAGGGGAATATCCCCTCCACTTT	CASSQVAGEYPLHF
TRBV7-2	TRBJ2-3	.	.	TGTGCCAGCAGCTTAGAATCGGTACGGGGCTGGGCCAGCACAGATACGCAGTATTTT	CASSLESVRGWASTDTQYF
TRBV2	TRBJ2-6	TRBD1	.	TGTGCCAGCAGTTTGACAGGGACGGCGTCTGGGGCCAACGTCCTGACTTTC	CASSLTGTASGANVLTF
TRBV12-3/TRBV12-4	TRBJ2-7	.	few	TGTGCCAGCAGCCGACAGTCCGGGACGTTGGTCGACTACGAGCAGTACTTC	CASSRQSGTLVDYEQYF
TRBV28	TRBJ1-5	TRBD1	.	TGTGCCAGCAGTTTGCAGGGGGGACGCAATCAGCCCCAGCATTTT	CASSLQGGRNQPQHF
TRBV25-1	TRBJ1-4	TRBD1	.	TGTGCCAGCAGTATTCGCGGGACAGGGGGCGAAAAACTGTTTTTT	CASSIRGTGGEKLFF
TRBV6-5	TRBJ2-7	TRBD2	.	TGTGCCAGCAGTTCTGAAGGACTAGCGGATTCCTACGAGCAGTACTTC	CASSSEGLADSYEQYF
TRBV9	TRBJ2-3	TRBD1	few	TGTGCCAGCAGCGTCGGCAGGGGGTCAGATACGCAGTATTTT	CASSVGRGSDTQYF
TRBV4-1	TRBJ1-2	TRBD1	.	TGCGCCAGCAGGGCGCCGGGACAGAAGGACGGCTACACCTTC	CASRAPGQKDGYTF
TRBV12-3/TRBV12-4	TRBJ2-5	.	few	TGTGCCAGCATGGGGTTTCAAGAGACCCAGTACTTC	CASMGFQETQYF
TRBV20-1	TRBJ1-2	TRBD1	.	TGCAGTGCTAGGACAGGGGTCGACTATGGCTACACCTTC	CSARTGVDYGYTF
TRBV20-1	TRBJ2-5	TRBD2	.	TGCAGTGCTAGAGGGTCCCGACGGACAGCGGGGGACCAAGAGACCCAGTACTTC	CSARGSRRTAGDQETQYF
TRBV28	TRBJ1-2	.	.	TGTGCCAGCAGACATACGTCGGGATCCGGAAACTATGGCTACACCTTC	CASRHTSGSGNYGYTF
TRBV12-3/TRBV12-4	TRBJ2-2	.	.	TGTGCCAGCAGTTCTGTAACAAATACCGGGGAGCTGTTTTTT	CASSSVTNTGELFF
TRBV12-3/TRBV12-4	TRBJ2-2	.	.	TGTGCCAGCAGTGCGAACTCCGGCACCGGGGAGCTGTTTTTT	CASSANSGTGELFF
TRBV7-6	TRBJ2-1	TRBD2	.	TGTGCCAGCAGCTCCTTGGGCGGGGGGCCATACAATGAGCAGTTCTTC	CASSSLGGGPYNEQFF
TRBV20-1	TRBJ2-3	TRBD2	.	TGCAGTGCTTGGGGACTAGCGGGGGGGACGCCTAGCACAGATACGCAGTATTTT	CSAWGLAGGTPSTDTQYF
TRBV6-5	TRBJ2-5	.	.	TGTGCCAGCAGTTACAGTGAGAGTCGACAAGAGACCCAGTACTTC	CASSYSESRQETQYF
TRBV5-1	TRBJ2-7	.	few	TGCGCCAGCAGCTCCACAGGGAACGAGCAGTACTTC	CASSSTGNEQYF